The subject of this entry is one TCR beta chain. What it recognizes is unknown. PCR was performed using 60 Vbeta and 13 Jbeta primers. Profiled with immunoSEQ multiplex PCR; TCRdb holds only in-frame clones, not every one. This sample has about 140,000 clones, with 75% to 90% found just once. Trimming removed 3 bases from V and 4 bases from J, with 9 bases in between. Germline values: CDR1 GTSNPN, CDR2 SVGIG (reference sequence). This CDR3 contains 12 residues. The sample belongs to a study of cytomegalovirus exposure and HLA in healthy donors. Overall study results and limits: Across donors, most TCRs were seen rarely, yet some public ones were widespread. The majority of CMV-associated TCR beta chains were reported as apparently HLA-restricted in a later analysis.

The sequenced sample was PBMCs. The V gene is TRBV30, the J gene TRBJ2-5; tentative D call: TRBD2 (6 bases). The TCR was taken from a female donor in good health and CMV-seronegative. CDR3 DNA sequence: TGTGCCTGGAGCAACGGGAGAGAGACCCAGTACTTC. It codes for CAWSNGRETQYF.